This passage covers 22 T cell receptor beta chains from one sample sequenced in a study of blood T cell repertoires in COVID-19. Sequencing was performed with immunoSEQ multiplex PCR; in TCRdb, only in-frame clones are kept and a portion is missing. The sample includes about 190,000 clones, roughly 78% seen only once; the top ten take 2.5% to 3%. The source material was peripheral blood. Source of these receptors: a woman over 75 with active or convalescent COVID-19.

The genes are TRBV5-1 and TRBJ2-7, with 8 bases aligning to TRBD1. Germline CDR1 SGHRS, CDR2 YFSETQ. This CDR3 spans 15 amino acids. Trimming took 0 bases from V and 2 from J; bases not matched to a gene: 4. The CDR3 spells CASSLADRAPYEQYF. In DNA form, the CDR3 reads TGCGCCAGCAGCTTGGCGGACAGGGCTCCCTACGAGCAGTACTTC.

DNA of the CDR3: TGTGCCAGCAGTACTAACCGGGACAATGAGCAGTTCTTC. This encodes CASSTNRDNEQFF. The chain uses TRBV12-3 or TRBV12-4 and TRBJ2-1; no definite D call. The V end lost 5 bases, the J end lost 5 bases, and 10 bases lay between the germline ends. The CDR3 contains 13 residues.

This chain joins TRBV2 and TRBJ1-2; 11 nucleotides match TRBD1. Germline V lookup: CDR1 SNHLY, CDR2 FYNNEI. With 7 bases clipped from V and 8 bases from J, the junction kept 6 bases outside the gene matches. The CDR3 covers 13 residues. The CDR3 region has the DNA TGTGCCAGCAATTTGGGACAGGGGGGAGGCTACACCTTC. Translated: CASNLGQGGGYTF.

The chain's CDR3 is CASSLTLAGLIHEQYF. DNA for the CDR3: TGCGCCAGCAGCCTAACCCTAGCGGGCCTTATCCACGAGCAGTACTTC. V and J are TRBV5-1 and TRBJ2-7, with 8 bases matching TRBD2. V was clipped by 4 bases and J by 5 bases; unmatched bases: 14. Germline V gene sequence: CDR1 SGHRS, CDR2 YFSETQ. The CDR3 runs to 16 residues.

The chain couples TRBV5-1 to TRBJ1-5; a possible D gene is TRBD1 (6 bases). The CDR3 covers 13 residues. V was pared by 4 bases and J by 9 bases, with 14 bases between. CDR1 is SGHRS and CDR2 is YFSETQ in the germline V gene. The DNA for the CDR3 is TGCGCCAGCAGCCCCGACAGGACTGGGCCCCAGCATTTT. Protein sequence: CASSPDRTGPQHF.

The gene calls are TRBV5-4 and TRBJ1-3; perhaps TRBD1 as D (5 bases). Germline CDR1 SGHNT, CDR2 YYREEE (reference sequence). The CDR3 is 16 residues long. V was cut by 4 bases and J by 2 bases, with 16 bases left in between. This chain's CDR3 is CASSRDPSGAGNTIYF. Written as DNA, the CDR3 is TGTGCCAGCAGCCGCGACCCCTCGGGGGCTGGAAACACCATATATTTT.

The V and J genes are TRBV5-1 and TRBJ1-2, with 9 positions matching TRBD1. The CDR3 covers 18 residues. V was clipped by 4 bases and J by 3 bases; unmatched bases: 16. CDR1 and CDR2 from the germline V gene are SGHRS and YFSETQ. CDR3 sequence (DNA): TGCGCCAGCAGCCTACAACCGGGACAGGGTATTTCTTACTATGGCTACACCTTC. The encoded protein is CASSLQPGQGISYYGYTF.

This clone was seen once. Sequence at one end of the junction differs from germline and may be a read error. The CDR3 reads CASSLMRASDEQYF. The DNA of the CDR3 is TGTGCCAGCAGCTTGATGCGGGCCTCCGACGAGCAGTACTTC. The chain carries TRBV7-8 and TRBJ2-7; D is possibly TRBD2 (5 bases). Germline V gene lookup returns CDR1 SGHVS and CDR2 FQNEAQ. CDR3 length equals 14 residues.

This clone showed up just once. The chain combines TRBV7-2 with TRBJ2-1; tentatively, D is TRBD2 (5 bases). Between the trimmed V and J ends, which lost 5 bases and 7 bases, there was a span of 15 bases. In germline, CDR1 is SGHTA, CDR2 FQGNSA. The CDR3 length is 14 residues. CDR3 protein: CASSPRTPGNEQFF. CDR3 nucleotide sequence: TGTGCCAGCAGCCCACGGACTCCGGGGAATGAGCAGTTCTTC.

This clone is a singleton in its sample. The CDR3 sequence is CSTRQENYGYTF. The CDR3 coding sequence is TGCAGCACAAGACAGGAGAACTATGGCTACACCTTC. The rearrangement uses TRBV29-1 and TRBJ1-2; the D gene is possibly TRBD1 (6 bases). V was cut by 8 bases and J by 2 bases, with 12 bases left in between. Germline V gene lookup returns CDR1 SQVTM and CDR2 ANQGSEA. This CDR3 is 12 amino acids long.

J is TRBJ1-2 and V is TRBV28, with TRBD1 identical over 7 bases. Trimming cost V 7 bases and J 4 bases; bases outside gene matches: 9. Germline V gene sequence: CDR1 MDHEN, CDR2 SYDVKM. The CDR3 is 14 amino acids. CDR3 bases: TGTGCCAGCACCCCCGGGACAGCCCTCTATGGCTACACCTTC. Its protein product is CASTPGTALYGYTF.

V and J are TRBV6-5 and TRBJ1-2, with 7 bases fitting TRBD1. Per germline, CDR1 MNHEY and CDR2 SVGAGI. The CDR3 sequence is 15 residues long. After removal of 2 bases from V and 8 bases from J, the junction contained 11 bases not matched to a gene. The CDR3 is CASSYGLEGASGYTF. CDR3 nucleotide sequence: TGTGCCAGCAGTTACGGGTTGGAGGGGGCATCGGGCTACACCTTC.

This chain connects TRBV18 to TRBJ2-7; D not certain. The V and J ends lost 6 bases and 0 bases respectively, with 12 bases between them. The CDR3 extends over 14 amino acids. Germline assignment: CDR1 KGHSH and CDR2 LQKENI. The CDR3 region is CASSPTADSYEQYF. The CDR3 bases are TGTGCCAGCTCCCCCACCGCAGACTCCTACGAGCAGTACTTC.

This chain uses TRBV7-2 with TRBJ1-5; no definite D call. The CDR3 contains 15 residues. V was shortened by 1 base and J by 6 bases, with 13 bases between the two germline ends. Germline CDR1 and CDR2: SGHTA and FQGNSA. CDR3 coding DNA: TGTGCCAGCAGCTTAGGAATCCGGGAGGCTCAGCCCCAGCATTTT. Amino acid sequence: CASSLGIREAQPQHF.

This chain joins TRBV3-1 (or the pseudogene TRBV3-2) and TRBJ2-5; TRBD2 agrees at 7 bases. Germline V lookup: CDR1 LGHDT, CDR2 YNNKEL (reference sequence). V dropped 7 bases and J dropped 5; count of bases not matched to a gene: 10. CDR3 length: 14 residues. This chain's CDR3 is CASTMTSYSETQYF. Here the CDR3 DNA reads TGTGCCAGCACGATGACTAGCTATAGTGAGACCCAGTACTTC.

CDR3: CASSPHRGENSPLHF. The DNA for the CDR3 is TGTGCCAGTAGTCCCCACAGGGGGGAGAATTCACCCCTCCACTTT. The chain employs TRBV19 and TRBJ1-6, with TRBD1 matching 8 bases. From germline, CDR1 is LNHDA and CDR2 SQIVND (reference sequence). The CDR3 is 15 residues long. The junction had 7 bases not matched to a gene; V was cut back by 5 bases and J by 7 bases.

V gene TRBV2 combines with J gene TRBJ1-4; D call uncertain. V was cut by 6 bases and J by 7 bases, with 12 bases left in between. This CDR3 spans 13 amino acids. In germline, CDR1 is SNHLY, CDR2 FYNNEI. The CDR3 bases are TGTGCCAGCAGGAGAACCACTGGTGAAAAACTGTTTTTT. This encodes CASRRTTGEKLFF.

V usage is TRBV12-3 or TRBV12-4 and J usage is TRBJ1-1, with D hard to call. V lost 7 bases and J lost 2, with 5 bases in between. There are 11 residues in the CDR3. The CDR3 DNA reads as TGTGCCAGCACCTTCAACACTGAAGCTTTCTTT. This encodes CASTFNTEAFF.

The chain combines TRBV7-9 with TRBJ1-5; 8 bases are shared with TRBD1. J lost 3 bases, V lost 5 bases, and 15 bases had no gene match. The CDR3 contains 18 residues. Germline lookup yields CDR1 SEHNR and CDR2 FQNEAQ (reference sequence). As DNA, the CDR3 is TGTGCCAGCAGCCAAGGAGCACAGGGGGATTTGGACAATCAGCCCCAGCATTTT. It is translated as CASSQGAQGDLDNQPQHF.

The sample holds a few counts of this clone. The rearrangement links TRBV11-3 to TRBJ2-7; D possibly corresponds to TRBD2 (6 bases). Germline assignment: CDR1 SGHNT and CDR2 YENEEA. V lost 5 bases, J lost 7 bases, and 21 bases lay in between. This CDR3 has 15 residues. The chain's CDR3 is CASSPHRDSASEQYF. CDR3 DNA sequence: TGTGCCAGCAGCCCGCATAGGGACTCGGCGTCGGAGCAGTACTTC.

The chain is built from TRBV19 and TRBJ1-2; D is uncertain. Per the germline V gene, CDR1 is LNHDA and CDR2 is SQIVND (reference sequence). This CDR3 is 13 amino acids long. V was cut by 1 base and J by 7 bases, with 10 bases left in between. CDR3 in DNA: TGTGCCAGTAGTATAGTATCCGGGTTTGGCTACACCTTC. Its protein is CASSIVSGFGYTF.

This clone showed up just a few times. The chain is built from TRBV14 and TRBJ1-4; D call uncertain. CDR1 SGHDN and CDR2 FVKESK come from the germline V gene. This CDR3 has 12 residues. The V gene lost 3 bases and the J gene lost 10 bases, with 9 bases spanning the gap. In DNA form, the CDR3 reads TGTGCCAGCAGCCAGGCGGCCGCAAAACTGTTTTTT. Residues: CASSQAAAKLFF.